Below, 21 T cell receptor beta chains from the same sample are listed, as sequenced in a study of T cells in women clearing cervical HPV infection. Assay used: immunoSEQ multiplex PCR; TCRdb lists only in-frame clones, some missing. This sample's clone table lists about 34,000 clones. The sequencing input was blood buffy coat. The receptors were gathered from a woman between 18 and 70 years old with a cervical HPV16 infection that either progressed to CIN3+ or cleared (not recorded which).

About this clone: The CDR3 end lies 3 residues beyond the end of the read and is filled in from the germline J gene. V is TRBV20-1 and J is TRBJ2-7; the D gene is possibly TRBD2 (5 bases). This CDR3 is built from 14 residues. V was trimmed by 0 bases and J by 2 bases, leaving 11 bases between them. Germline CDR1 is DFQATT and CDR2 is SNEGSKA (reference sequence). The covered CDR3 bases are TGCAGTGCTAGAGATTCACAGCGGCCCTACGAG. This translates into CSARDSQRPYE. The full-length CDR3 reads as CSARDSQRPYEQYF.

For this clone: Read coverage stops 3 residues before the CDR3 terminus; the germline J gene supplies the remainder. The gene calls are TRBV18 and TRBJ2-3, with TRBD2 matching over 9 bases. The CDR3 is made up of 16 amino acids. The germline CDR1 and CDR2 sequences are KGHSH and LQKENI. J lost 0 bases, V lost 4 bases, and 5 bases had no gene match. The CDR3 protein is CASSQRGVPSTDTQYF. Partial CDR3 DNA: TGTGCCAGCTCACAGCGGGGGGTCCCTAGCACAGATACG.

As for this clone: The read ends 3 residues shy of where the CDR3 ends; the end is completed using the germline J gene. This sequence joins TRBV19 and TRBJ2-2; TRBD1 agrees at 9 bases. The CDR3 length is 17 residues. From germline, CDR1 is LNHDA and CDR2 SQIVND (reference sequence). V lost 7 bases and J lost 9; bases outside the gene matches: 18. CDR3 in amino acids: CASIDPGQGLIPRELFF. CDR3 DNA, as far as it was read: TGTGCCAGTATCGATCCGGGACAGGGTCTTATTCCCCGGGAG.

Turning to this clone: The CDR3 end lies 3 residues beyond the end of the read and is filled in from the germline J gene. The chain couples TRBV20-1 to TRBJ2-7, with TRBD1 matching 7 bases. The CDR3 has 15 residues. Germline V gene sequence: CDR1 DFQATT, CDR2 SNEGSKA (reference sequence). The J segment lost 5 bases and the V segment lost 0 bases, leaving 10 bases of the junction unmatched. Partial CDR3 DNA: TGCAGTGCTAGAGACCTACGACAGGGTAACCACGAG. It is translated as CSARDLRQGNHE. The full-length CDR3 reads as CSARDLRQGNHEQYF.

The CDR3 is CASSLSRSDEQFF. Incomplete CDR3 DNA: TGTGCCAGCAGCCTTAGCCGATCGGATGAG. The chain combines TRBV7-2 with TRBJ2-1; D ambiguous. The read halts 3 residues ahead of the CDR3 end, with the missing end drawn from the germline J gene. The CDR3 is made up of 13 amino acids. With 5 bases removed from V and 8 bases from J, the gap between germline ends came to 13 bases. Germline-derived CDR1 and CDR2 are SGHTA and FQGNSA. Using reference TRBV7-2 and TRBJ2-1 for the parts outside the CDR3, the full variable domain is GAGVSQSPSNKVTEKGKDVELRCDPISGHTALYWYRQSLGQGLEFLIYFQGNSAPDKSGLPSDRFSAERTGGSVSTLTIQRTQQEDSAVYLCASSLSRSDEQFFGPGTRLTVL.

A remark on this clone: With the read ending 3 residues before the CDR3 end, the germline J gene is used to fill in that end. This rearrangement joins TRBV19 to TRBJ1-3; D call uncertain. The germline CDR1 and CDR2 sequences are LNHDA and SQIVND (reference sequence). The CDR3 sequence is 13 residues long. V was shortened by 0 bases and J by 3 bases, with 3 bases between the two germline ends. CDR3 in amino acids: CASSIDSGNTIYF. The CDR3 DNA, read in part, is TGTGCCAGTAGTATAGACAGTGGAAACACC.

Worth noting for this clone: Read coverage stops 3 residues before the CDR3 terminus; the germline J gene supplies the remainder. This rearrangement joins TRBV18 to TRBJ2-2, with 8 positions matching TRBD1. CDR3 size: 16 residues. CDR1 is KGHSH, CDR2 LQKENI, per germline. J was trimmed by 5 bases and V by 3 bases; bases with no gene match: 8. CDR3: CASSPEGQVVTGELFF. Incomplete CDR3 DNA: TGTGCCAGCTCACCGGAGGGACAGGTGGTAACCGGGGAG.

For this clone: The CDR3 end falls 3 residues outside the read, so it is completed with the germline J gene. The chain links TRBV19 to TRBJ2-1; 7 positions agree with TRBD2. The junction had 12 bases not matched to a gene; V was cut back by 5 bases and J by 5 bases. Germline assignment: CDR1 LNHDA and CDR2 SQIVND (reference sequence). The CDR3 extends over 16 amino acids. The CDR3 DNA, read in part, is TGTGCCAGTAGTCTACAGACTAGCTCCCTACACAATGAG. Amino acid sequence: CASSLQTSSLHNE. The full CDR3 sequence reads CASSLQTSSLHNEQFF.

Details on this clone: The read ends 3 residues early relative to the CDR3; the germline J gene fills the gap. V is TRBV7-2 and J is TRBJ2-2; no clear D gene. In germline, CDR1 is SGHTA, CDR2 FQGNSA. The CDR3 extends over 15 amino acids. CDR3 residues: CASSLVSDPNSPLFF. The sequenced part of the CDR3 DNA is TGTGCCAGCAGCTTAGTCAGTGATCCCAATTCACCG.

Points on this clone: The read terminates 3 residues ahead of where the CDR3 ends, so the germline J gene completes it. This chain uses TRBV10-1 with TRBJ2-1; 13 bases align to TRBD2. Germline V lookup: CDR1 WNHNN, CDR2 SYGVQD (reference sequence). V shed 7 bases and J 6 bases; nucleotides not matched to a gene: 6. This CDR3 contains 15 residues. CDR3 in amino acids: CASTSGLAGVNEQFF. The part of the CDR3 DNA that was read is TGCGCCAGCACCTCCGGACTAGCGGGAGTCAATGAG.

On this clone itself: The sequence runs out 3 residues before the end of the CDR3; the remainder is reconstructed from the germline J gene. This chain uses TRBV19 with TRBJ1-2; 7 bases are shared with TRBD1. The CDR3 has 15 residues. Germline CDR1 LNHDA, CDR2 SQIVND (reference sequence). Trimming at V came to 7 bases and at J to 4 bases, leaving 12 bases not matched to a gene. This CDR3 is CASTPPGQLTYGYTF. CDR3 DNA (partial): TGTGCCAGTACCCCCCCGGGACAGCTGACCTATGGC. Full variable domain (missing parts from reference TRBV19 and TRBJ1-2): DGGITQSPKYLFRKEGQNVTLSCEQNLNHDAMYWYRQDPGQGLRLIYYSQIVNDFQKGDIAEGYSVSREKKESFPLTVTSAQKNPTAFYLCASTPPGQLTYGYTFGSGTRLTVV.

Turning to this clone: Sequencing ends 3 residues short of the CDR3 end; the germline J gene provides the rest. The chain employs TRBV7-3 and TRBJ2-4; D gene ambiguous. The CDR3 consists of 13 residues. Germline V CDR1 and CDR2: SGHTA, FQGTGA. The CDR3 protein is CASSLMAEETQYF. The part of the CDR3 DNA that was read is TGTGCCAGCAGCTTAATGGCGGAAGAGACT.

As regards this clone: The CDR3 extends 3 residues past the end of the read, so its final part is completed from the germline J gene. The chain has TRBV20-1 and TRBJ2-3; weak D call: TRBD1 (6 bases). The CDR3 consists of 16 residues. CDR1 is DFQATT and CDR2 is SNEGSKA in the germline V gene (reference sequence). V was trimmed by 0 bases and J by 2 bases, leaving 15 bases between them. CDR3 bases read: TGCAGTGCTAGAGATACCCAACAGGGAATCACAGATACG. This sequence encodes CSARDTQQGITDT. The whole CDR3 region reads CSARDTQQGITDTQYF.

A note on this clone: Read data end 3 residues before the CDR3 end; the end is taken from the germline J gene. The V gene is TRBV18, the J gene TRBJ1-2; D unresolved. Germline CDR1 KGHSH, CDR2 LQKENI. This CDR3 has 13 residues. Trimming cost V 3 bases and J 4 bases, with 9 bases left between them. Here the CDR3 reads CASSPDRGYGYTF. The CDR3 bases that were read are TGTGCCAGCTCACCCGATCGGGGCTATGGC.

To note about this clone: Read sequence stops 3 residues before the CDR3 end, and the germline J gene provides the missing end. The V call is TRBV20-1, the J call TRBJ1-2, with D hard to call. Germline CDR1 and CDR2: DFQATT and SNEGSKA (reference sequence). The CDR3 consists of 14 residues. V dropped 5 bases and J dropped 3 bases, with 16 bases sitting between them. Incomplete CDR3 DNA: TGCAGTGCTCTCAAGCTCGCGCGGGACTATGGC. As protein: CSALKLARDYG. The entire CDR3 is CSALKLARDYGYTF.

A word on this clone: The read finishes 3 residues shy of the CDR3 end, and the germline J gene is used to complete it. The rearrangement uses TRBV18 and TRBJ1-5; D possibly corresponds to TRBD1 (5 bases). V was cut by 3 bases and J by 5 bases, with 17 bases left in between. Germline assignment: CDR1 KGHSH and CDR2 LQKENI. The CDR3 loop spans 16 amino acids. The sequenced part of the CDR3 DNA is TGTGCCAGCTCACCGGGCAGGGTGAGGGGTGATCAGCCC. Its translation: CASSPGRVRGDQP. The entire CDR3 sequence reads CASSPGRVRGDQPQHF.

On this clone itself: The read ends 3 residues early relative to the CDR3; the germline J gene fills the gap. The chain joins TRBV11-2 to TRBJ2-7, with 11 bases aligning to TRBD1. CDR1 is SGHAT and CDR2 is FQNNGV in the germline V gene. The V segment lost 5 bases and the J segment 5 bases; nucleotides outside the gene matches: 8. This CDR3 spans 15 amino acids. The CDR3: CASSPGTGGVDEQYF. The DNA read from the CDR3 is TGTGCCAGCAGCCCGGGGACAGGGGGGGTCGACGAG.

This clone is called medium-sized (0.01 to 0.1%) based on its frequency. The CDR3 goes on 3 residues after the read ends, and that part is filled in from the germline J gene. The genes are TRBV2 and TRBJ2-1; D perhaps matches TRBD1 (5 bases). Germline CDR1 SNHLY, CDR2 FYNNEI. Deletions cut 4 bases from V and 8 bases from J, with 6 bases between. The CDR3 contains 11 residues. CDR3 sequence: CASSVRDEQFF. The covered CDR3 bases are TGTGCCAGCAGTGTCAGGGATGAG.

The CDR3 region is CASSIIGALNEQFF. The CDR3 bases that were read are TGTGCCAGCAGCATTATTGGGGCCCTCAATGAG. The rearrangement joins TRBV7-8 to TRBJ2-1; possible D gene TRBD1, 5 bases. The read falls 3 residues short of the CDR3 end, and the missing part is taken from the germline J gene. The CDR3 runs 14 residues. V was clipped by 5 bases and J by 6 bases, with 14 bases between them. CDR1 and CDR2 (germline): SGHVS, FQNEAQ.

A note on this clone: The read terminates 3 residues before the CDR3 end, so the remaining end is supplied by the germline J gene. The V call is TRBV19, the J call TRBJ1-1, with a possible D match to TRBD1 (5 bases). Germline CDR1 is LNHDA and CDR2 is SQIVND (reference sequence). The CDR3 consists of 14 residues. V lost 3 bases, J lost 0 bases, and 8 bases lay in between. This CDR3 reads CASSIGGVNTEAFF. The covered CDR3 bases are TGTGCCAGTAGTATTGGGGGGGTGAACACTGAA.

Notes on this clone: The read terminates 3 residues ahead of where the CDR3 ends, so the germline J gene completes it. The chain combines TRBV30 with TRBJ2-5; a possible D gene is TRBD2 (5 bases). Germline V lookup: CDR1 GTSNPN, CDR2 SVGIG (reference sequence). The CDR3 loop spans 16 amino acids. Trimming cost V 1 base and J 0 bases, with 15 bases left between them. The CDR3 DNA, read in part, is TGTGCCTGGAGTGGGTTGTCAGACTACTACCAAGAGACC. Protein: CAWSGLSDYYQET. The CDR3 in its entirety is CAWSGLSDYYQETQYF.